This record covers a single T cell receptor (beta chain). No antigen is known for it. Base qualities are not recorded, but no much larger clone differs from it by a single base. This sample was taken from a study of blood T cell repertoires in COVID-19 (TCRdb year 2020). Background for the entire study: Samples from collaborators originated in the United States, Italy and Spain and spanned both the acute and convalescent phases of COVID-19. The prospective study material was composed of cDNA or gDNA derived from T cells, B-cell-depleted T cells, or PBMCs. Subjects who had been exposed to COVID-19, were actively infected with it, or had recovered from it provided the deeply sampled blood TCRbeta repertoires that made up the dataset. The repertoires were released in a freely available public database meant as a resource for research on the immune response to SARS-CoV-2. Samples were obtained from the ongoing ImmuneRACE study (first 160 participants) and from some 1,200 subjects provided by 6 global collaborators. Sample metadata almost always included a de-identified subject ID, COVID-19 status, age in years and sex. Where HLA class I and class II types were available, the types were taken from metadata supplied by the sample provider, not from assay-based typing. Points the paper makes about the study in general: The quantity of clinical and demographic metadata differed by source and by participant and was supplied without curation.

The immunoSEQ Assay, a bias-controlled multiplex PCR, was used to amplify TCRbeta CDR3 regions from genomic DNA. As for the original processing: Nucleated cell counts per sample were estimated from amplification of reference gene primers within the assay. To quantify the absolute abundance of each unique TCRbeta CDR3 rearrangement, sequence reads were collapsed and filtered. For each sample, productive Simpson clonality was calculated by taking the square root of Simpson's diversity index across productive rearrangements. Not all clones reach the TCRdb copy of this immuneACCESS table, which keeps in-frame sequences only. Checked studies attribute under half of the gap to unresolved V genes and leave the rest unexplained. V and J calls and clone size come straight from that table; D and trimming were deduced from the DNA. Across this sample there are around 150,000 clones, with 76% seen only once. 4.5% to 5% of the sample belongs to the ten largest clones.

Whole blood was collected in K2EDTA tubes by collaborating institutions according to the institutions' own protocols. For TCRbeta analysis, collaborators shipped samples in one of three forms: frozen whole blood, isolated PBMCs, or DNA extracted from either of those sample types. The sequence derives from a woman aged 80 or over with active or convalescent COVID-19. The sample comprised peripheral blood.

The DNA sequence is TGTGCCAGTTGGGACTACACAGATACGCAGTATTTT. The translation is CASWDYTDTQYF. In this chain, TRBV7-8 is recombined with TRBJ2-3, and 7 bases in between align with TRBD2. The CDR3 sequence holds 12 residues, the cysteine and phenylalanine included. Solely the CDR3 DNA is kept, with 36 bases framed from the first base. From the germline V gene, CDR1 is SGHVS and CDR2 is FQNEAQ. From V the trimming removes 9 bases and from J it removes 2 bases, while the gene matches leave 2 bases of the junction unaccounted for.